This T cell receptor beta chain was captured by sequencing in a study of patients and donors after allogeneic stem cell transplantation. In TCRdb, the RT-PCR reads were re-called with MiXCR into one record per CDR3 protein. The table has 920,000 or so distinct CDR3 sequences, roughly 17% seen once; the top ten hold roughly 6.4%. The CDR3 runs 15 residues. V gave up 2 bases and J gave up 5 bases; unmatched junction bases: 4. Germline CDR1 and CDR2: SGDLS and YYNGEE. The chain recombines TRBV9 with TRBJ2-7, with TRBD2 matching 13 bases. Sample: blood, either unsorted or a sorted T cell fraction (not recorded which). This receptor was identified in a human donor who was either an allogeneic HSCT recipient or a stem cell or donor lymphocyte infusion donor (not recorded which). It is not recorded whose cells these are; they may come from a transplant donor. In DNA, the CDR3 is TGTGCCAGCAGCGTCACTAGCGGGGGGGCTCACGAGCAGTACTTC. Its protein is CASSVTSGGAHEQYF.